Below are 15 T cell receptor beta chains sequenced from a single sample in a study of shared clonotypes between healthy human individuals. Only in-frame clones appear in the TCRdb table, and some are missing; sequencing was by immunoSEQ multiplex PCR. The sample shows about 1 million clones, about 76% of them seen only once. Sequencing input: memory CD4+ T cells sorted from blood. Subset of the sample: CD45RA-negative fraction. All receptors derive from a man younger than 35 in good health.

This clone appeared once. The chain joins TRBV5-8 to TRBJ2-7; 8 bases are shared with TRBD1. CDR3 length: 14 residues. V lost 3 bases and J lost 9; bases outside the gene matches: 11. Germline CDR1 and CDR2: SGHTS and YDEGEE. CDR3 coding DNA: TGTGCCAGCAGCTGGGGGACAGGCGACATGGGGCAGTACTTC. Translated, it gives CASSWGTGDMGQYF.

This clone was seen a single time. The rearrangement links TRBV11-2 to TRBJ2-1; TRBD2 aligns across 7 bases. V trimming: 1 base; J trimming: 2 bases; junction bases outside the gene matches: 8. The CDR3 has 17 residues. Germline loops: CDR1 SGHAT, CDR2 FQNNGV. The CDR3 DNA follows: TGTGCCAGCAGCTTAGGTATTGGGGGGGAGGCCTACAATGAGCAGTTCTTC. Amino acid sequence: CASSLGIGGEAYNEQFF.

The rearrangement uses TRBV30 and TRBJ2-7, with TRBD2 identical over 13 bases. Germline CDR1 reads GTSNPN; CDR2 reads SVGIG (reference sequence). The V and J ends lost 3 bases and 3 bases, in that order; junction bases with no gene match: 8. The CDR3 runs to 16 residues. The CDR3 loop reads CAWRKTSGGFLYEQYF. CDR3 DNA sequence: TGTGCCTGGAGGAAGACTAGCGGGGGGTTCCTCTACGAGCAGTACTTC.

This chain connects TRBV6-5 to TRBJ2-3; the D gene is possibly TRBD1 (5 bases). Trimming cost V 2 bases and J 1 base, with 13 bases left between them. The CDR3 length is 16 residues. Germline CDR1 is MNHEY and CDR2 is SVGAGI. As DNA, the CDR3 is TGTGCCAGCAGTTACCAGGCAGGGTGGGGCACAGATACGCAGTATTTT. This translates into CASSYQAGWGTDTQYF.

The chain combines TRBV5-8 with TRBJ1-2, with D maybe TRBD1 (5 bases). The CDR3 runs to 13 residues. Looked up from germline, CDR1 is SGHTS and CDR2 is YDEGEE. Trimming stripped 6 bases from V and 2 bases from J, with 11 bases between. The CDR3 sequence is CASTPRGNYGYTF. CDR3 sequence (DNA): TGTGCCAGCACCCCAAGGGGCAACTATGGCTACACCTTC.

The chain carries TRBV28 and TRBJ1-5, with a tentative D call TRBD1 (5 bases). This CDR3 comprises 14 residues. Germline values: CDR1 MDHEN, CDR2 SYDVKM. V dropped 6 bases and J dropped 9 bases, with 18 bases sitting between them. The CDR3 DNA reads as TGTGCCAGCAGCTATGGGACTGTGTCTAGGCCCCAGCATTTT. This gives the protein CASSYGTVSRPQHF.

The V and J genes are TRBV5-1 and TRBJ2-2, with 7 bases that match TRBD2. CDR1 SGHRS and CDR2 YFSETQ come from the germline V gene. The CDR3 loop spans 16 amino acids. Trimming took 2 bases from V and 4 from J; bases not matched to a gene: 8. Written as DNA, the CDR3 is TGCGCCAGCAGCTTTGAGGGATCGGGAGGCACCGGGGAGCTGTTTTTT. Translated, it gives CASSFEGSGGTGELFF.

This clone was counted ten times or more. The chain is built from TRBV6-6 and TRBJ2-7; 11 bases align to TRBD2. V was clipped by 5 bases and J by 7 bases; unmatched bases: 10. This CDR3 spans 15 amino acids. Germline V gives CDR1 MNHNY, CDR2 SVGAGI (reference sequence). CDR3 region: CASSRDSGRAREQYF. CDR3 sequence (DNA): TGTGCCAGCAGTCGCGATAGCGGGAGGGCGAGGGAGCAGTACTTC.

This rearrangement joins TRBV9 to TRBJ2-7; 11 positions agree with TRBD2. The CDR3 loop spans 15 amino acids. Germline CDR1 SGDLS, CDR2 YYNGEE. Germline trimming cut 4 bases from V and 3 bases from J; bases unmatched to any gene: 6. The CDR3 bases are TGTGCCAGCAGCACACTAGCGGGAGCCAACTACGAGCAGTACTTC. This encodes CASSTLAGANYEQYF.

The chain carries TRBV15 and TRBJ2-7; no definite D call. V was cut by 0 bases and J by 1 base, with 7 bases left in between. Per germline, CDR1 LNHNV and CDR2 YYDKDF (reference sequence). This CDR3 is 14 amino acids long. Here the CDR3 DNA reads TGTGCCACCAGCAGAGATTTGGGGTCCTACGAGCAGTACTTC. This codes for CATSRDLGSYEQYF.

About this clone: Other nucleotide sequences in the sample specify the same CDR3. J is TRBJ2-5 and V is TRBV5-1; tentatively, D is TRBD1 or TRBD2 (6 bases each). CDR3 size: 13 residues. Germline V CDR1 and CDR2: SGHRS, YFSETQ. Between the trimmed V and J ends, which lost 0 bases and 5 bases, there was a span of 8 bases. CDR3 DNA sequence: TGCGCCAGCAGCTTGGCGGGGGCGGAGACCCAGTACTTC. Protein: CASSLAGAETQYF. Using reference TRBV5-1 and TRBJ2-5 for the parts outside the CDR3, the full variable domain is KAGVTQTPRYLIKTRGQQVTLSCSPISGHRSVSWYQQTPGQGLQFLFEYFSETQRNKGNFPGRFSGRQFSNSRSEMNVSTLELGDSALYLCASSLAGAETQYFGPGTRLLVL.

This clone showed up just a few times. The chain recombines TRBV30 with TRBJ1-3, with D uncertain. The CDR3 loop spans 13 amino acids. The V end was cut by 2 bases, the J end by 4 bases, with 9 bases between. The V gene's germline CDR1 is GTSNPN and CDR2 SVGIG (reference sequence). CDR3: CAWSYSEGNTIYF. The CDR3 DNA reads TGTGCCTGGAGTTACTCCGAGGGAAACACCATATATTTT.

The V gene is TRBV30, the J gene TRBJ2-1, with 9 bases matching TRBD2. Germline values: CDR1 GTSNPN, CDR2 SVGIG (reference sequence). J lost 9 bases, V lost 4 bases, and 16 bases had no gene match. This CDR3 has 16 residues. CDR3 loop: CAWIQKGAGGTGEQFF. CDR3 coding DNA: TGTGCCTGGATACAGAAGGGAGCGGGAGGTACCGGTGAGCAGTTCTTC.

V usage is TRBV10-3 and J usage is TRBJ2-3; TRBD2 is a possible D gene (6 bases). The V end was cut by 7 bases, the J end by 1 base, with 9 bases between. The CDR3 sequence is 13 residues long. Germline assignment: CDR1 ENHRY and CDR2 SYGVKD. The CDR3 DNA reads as TGTGCCATCACCGAGCGGGGCACAGATACGCAGTATTTT. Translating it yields CAITERGTDTQYF.

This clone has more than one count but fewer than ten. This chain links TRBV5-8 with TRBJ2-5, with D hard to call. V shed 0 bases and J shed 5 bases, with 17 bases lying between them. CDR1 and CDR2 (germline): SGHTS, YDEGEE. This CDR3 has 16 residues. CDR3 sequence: CASSLARGSQYETQYF. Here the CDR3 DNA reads TGTGCCAGCAGCTTGGCTCGTGGTAGTCAGTACGAGACCCAGTACTTC. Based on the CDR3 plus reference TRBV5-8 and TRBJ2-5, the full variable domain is EAGVTQSPTHLIKTRGQQATLRCSPISGHTSVYWYQQALGLGLQFLLWYDEGEERNRGNFPPRFSGRQFPNYSSELNVNALELEDSALYLCASSLARGSQYETQYFGPGTRLLVL.